Given below is one T cell receptor beta chain in context. This record belongs to a study of blood T cells in healthy people across ages. Study summary: For every two T cells, template switching captured about one barcoded beta molecule.

V lost 7 bases to trimming and J lost 9 bases, with 22 bases between them. In germline, CDR1 is MNHEY, CDR2 SVGEGT. CDR3 size: 15 residues. Combining a sample-barcoded 5' primer with a J-beta primer mix, a second PCR ran for 7 to 11 cycles. One entry per CDR3 protein, called by TCRdb with MiXCR from the 5' RACE reads. The sample holds 1 million or so distinct CDR3 sequences; approximately 26% are singletons and the top ten take less than 0.75%. These data are also associated with another study on T cells of mothers and their children. From that second work: Pairs that are related and pairs that are unrelated have TCR recombination output shaped similarly by thymic selection.

Source material: blood. V gene TRBV6-2 or TRBV6-3 combines with J gene TRBJ2-4; the D gene is possibly TRBD1 (6 bases). The sequence derives from a girl between 2 and 10 years old in good health. The CDR3 spells CASTTNTGSMVIQYF. As DNA, the CDR3 is TGTGCCAGCACCACTAATACAGGGAGTATGGTCATTCAGTACTTC.